This entry lists 3 T cell receptor beta chains sequenced from one sample in a study of cytomegalovirus exposure and HLA in healthy donors. Primers included in the PCR were 60 Vbeta and 13 Jbeta primers. Assay used: immunoSEQ multiplex PCR; TCRdb lists only in-frame clones, some missing. There are about 160,000 clones in the sample; roughly 80% occur only once, and roughly 4.5% lies in the top ten. Specimen: PBMCs. The receptors come from a woman aged 50 to 60 in good health and CMV-seropositive.

The genes are TRBV27 and TRBJ2-3; D remains unclear. Trimming left V 5 bases short and J 4 bases short, with 13 bases between. The CDR3 is 14 residues long. From germline, CDR1 is MNHEY and CDR2 SMNVEV (reference sequence). DNA for the CDR3: TGTGCCAGCAGTCCATCGGGTTCCGCAGATACGCAGTATTTT. Translation: CASSPSGSADTQYF.

The chain uses TRBV19 and TRBJ2-5, with 10 positions matching TRBD2. The CDR3 covers 15 residues. V lost 6 bases, J lost 2 bases, and 6 bases stayed unmatched. Germline V CDR1 and CDR2: LNHDA, SQIVND (reference sequence). The CDR3 reads CASSVLAGRQETQYF. CDR3 DNA: TGTGCCAGTAGCGTACTAGCGGGGAGGCAAGAGACCCAGTACTTC. Complete variable domain (other parts from reference TRBV19 and TRBJ2-5): DGGITQSPKYLFRKEGQNVTLSCEQNLNHDAMYWYRQDPGQGLRLIYYSQIVNDFQKGDIAEGYSVSREKKESFPLTVTSAQKNPTAFYLCASSVLAGRQETQYFGPGTRLLVL.

In regard to this clone: The junction and the germline gene differ at one end; a read error may be behind it. CDR3 in amino acids: CASSSGGSMNAEAFF. The CDR3 nucleotides are TGCGCCAGCAGTTCCGGAGGGTCGATGAACGCTGAAGCTTTCTTT. J is TRBJ1-1 and V is TRBV5-1; no firm D call. This CDR3 has 15 residues. Germline assignment: CDR1 SGHRS and CDR2 YFSETQ. The full variable domain, rest sourced from reference TRBV5-1 and TRBJ1-1, is KAGVTQTPRYLIKTRGQQVTLSCSPISGHRSVSWYQQTPGQGLQFLFEYFSETQRNKGNFPGRFSGRQFSNSRSEMNVSTLELGDSALYLCASSSGGSMNAEAFFGQGTRLTVV.